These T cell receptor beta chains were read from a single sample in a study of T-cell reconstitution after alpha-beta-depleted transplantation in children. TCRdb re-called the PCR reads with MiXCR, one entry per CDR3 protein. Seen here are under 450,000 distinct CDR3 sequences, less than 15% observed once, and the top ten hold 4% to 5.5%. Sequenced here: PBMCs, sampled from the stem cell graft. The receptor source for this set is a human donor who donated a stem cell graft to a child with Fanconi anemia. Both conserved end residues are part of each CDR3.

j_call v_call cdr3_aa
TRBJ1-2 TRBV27 CASSPRGGTNGYTF
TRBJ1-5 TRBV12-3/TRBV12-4 CASSTGTLDQPQHF
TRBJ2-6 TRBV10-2 CASSGWRGSGANVLTF
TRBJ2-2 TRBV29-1 CSAKGTANTGELFF
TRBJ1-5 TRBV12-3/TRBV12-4 CASSQGQGIGPQHF
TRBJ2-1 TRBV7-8 CASSLVGGGLTYNEQFF
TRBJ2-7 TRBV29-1 CSVWDSSYEQYF
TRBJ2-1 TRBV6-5 CASSYGGAGVYNEQFF
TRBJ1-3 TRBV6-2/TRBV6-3 CASSDNSGNTIYF
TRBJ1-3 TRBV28 CASSLGPWNSGNTIYF
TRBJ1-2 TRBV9 CASSVGWAGSDGYTF
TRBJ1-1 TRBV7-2 CASSFEGLYTEAFF
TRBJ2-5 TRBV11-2 CASSLNSGQGLQTQYF
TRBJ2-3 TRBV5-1 CASSLDRTEDTQYF
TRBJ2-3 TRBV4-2 CASSPSRTGGPGDTQYF
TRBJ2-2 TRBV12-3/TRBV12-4 CASRDRFELFF
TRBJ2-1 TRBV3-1 CASSLSAGPWGEQFF
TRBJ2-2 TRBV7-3 CASRVQGGGTGELFF
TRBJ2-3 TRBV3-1 CASSHFGTSGGWGGSDTQYF
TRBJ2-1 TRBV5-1 CASSSGLTDNEQFF
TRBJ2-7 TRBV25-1 CASSGRGAGYEQYF
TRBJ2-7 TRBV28 CASSFPQDQPRQYF
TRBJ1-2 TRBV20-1 CSASSGPFYYGYTF
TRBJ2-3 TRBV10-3 CAISVQGGTDTQYF
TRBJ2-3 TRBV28 CDSSLLGGTGTDTQYF
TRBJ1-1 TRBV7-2 CASYYEPQMNTEAFF
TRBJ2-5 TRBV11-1 CASSTGPEETQYF
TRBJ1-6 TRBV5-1 CASSSAPGQGTSPLHF
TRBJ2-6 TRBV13 CASRWETREPANVLTF
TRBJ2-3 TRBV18 CASSPRSSGVADTQYF
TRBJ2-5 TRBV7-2 CASSLLGLPPSGF
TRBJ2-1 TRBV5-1 CASSRAGESNEQFF
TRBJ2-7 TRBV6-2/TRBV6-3 CASSLGQASGEQYF
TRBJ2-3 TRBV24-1 CATSDSDTQYF
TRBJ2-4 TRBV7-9 CASSLDDIQYF
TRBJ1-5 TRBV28 CASSFRQAYNQPQHF
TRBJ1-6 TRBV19 CASSITARDSPLHF
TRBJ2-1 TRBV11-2 CASNGGASRVGEQFF
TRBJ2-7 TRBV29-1 CSASGQGSYEQYF
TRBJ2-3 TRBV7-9 CASTNPRGADTQYF
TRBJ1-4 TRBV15 CATSREREKLFF
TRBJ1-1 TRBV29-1 CSVGQGDTEAFF
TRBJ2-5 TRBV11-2 CASSPPWQAGRGDQYF
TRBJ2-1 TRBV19 CASAGFGPQDEQFF
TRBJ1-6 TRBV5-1 CASSLSGATPALHF
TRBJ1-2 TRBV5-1 CASSLASGRGYTF
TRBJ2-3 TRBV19 CASSKGDTDTQYF
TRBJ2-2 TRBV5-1 CASSLQGELFF
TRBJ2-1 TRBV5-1 CASSTTSRTYNEQFF
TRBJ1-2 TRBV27 CASSLLGGGENGYTF
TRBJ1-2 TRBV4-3 CASSRERQGQGGYTF